This T cell receptor (beta chain) appears in the sequencing data of a study of cytomegalovirus exposure and HLA in healthy donors. Whole-study context: There were 90 million to 140 million unique TCR beta sequences, drawn from roughly 200 million T cells, in an earlier analysis.

Points on this clone: Its antigen is not known.

60 Vbeta and 13 Jbeta primers were used in PCR. Source study methods: The count from a later analysis was some 83 million unique TCR beta chains, some 12 million of them shared. The protocol was immunoSEQ multiplex PCR, while the TCRdb copy is restricted to in-frame clones and leaves out a portion. V, J and clone size derive from that table, while D and trimming were established from the DNA sequence. The table records about 130,000 clones, just under 80% of them present only once. Trimming stripped 1 base from V and 4 bases from J, with 11 bases between. The CDR3 runs 16 residues. Germline assignment: CDR1 MDHEN and CDR2 SYDVKM. Study-wide findings and caveats: Compared with the approximately 700-donor mean, an Asian-associated ancestry cluster reportedly had fewer N-insertions, according to a later analysis. Indistinguishable V segments, including TRBV6-2 and TRBV6-3, were excluded.

This receptor was taken from a woman in her 40s in good health and CMV-seronegative. The sequencing input was PBMCs. The chain has TRBV28 and TRBJ1-6; no clear D. CDR3 protein: CASSLYFPPYNSPLHF. Written as DNA, the CDR3 is TGTGCCAGCAGTTTATACTTCCCACCTTATAATTCACCCCTCCACTTT.